These T cell receptor beta chains were read from a single sample in a study of T cell responses to AZD1222 COVID-19 vaccine. Clones were sequenced by immunoSEQ multiplex PCR, and TCRdb holds only the in-frame ones, with some missing. The profile shows about 100,000 clones, roughly 88% of them singletons. Sequenced here: peripheral blood, sampled on day 0 of AZD1222 vaccination. The source is an adult in good health. Both conserved end residues are part of each CDR3. D genes are given only for firm matches. Rows give clone size only sometimes, using once, few, many, or a class for an expanded clone.

d_call j_call clone_size v_call cdr3_aa cdr3_nt
- TRBJ2-6 - TRBV27 CASSLSSRSGANVLTF TGTGCCAGCAGTTTATCATCCCGATCTGGGGCCAACGTCCTGACTTTC
- TRBJ2-7 once TRBV28 CASSLNRPPYEQYF TGTGCCAGCAGTTTAAATAGGCCCCCCTACGAGCAGTACTTC
TRBD1 TRBJ1-6 - TRBV18 CASSPYDRAVLNSPLHF TGTGCCAGCTCACCTTACGACAGGGCCGTCTTAAATTCACCCCTCCACTTT
- TRBJ1-2 - TRBV4-3 CASSQDQGIAYGYTF TGCGCCAGCAGCCAGGACCAGGGAATAGCCTATGGCTACACCTTC
TRBD1 TRBJ1-2 - TRBV6-2/TRBV6-3 CASSYSQGAVGYTF TGTGCCAGCAGTTACTCGCAGGGGGCGGTTGGCTACACCTTC
- TRBJ2-3 - TRBV19 CASSVQRGLRTDTQYF TGTGCCAGTAGTGTCCAACGGGGGTTACGCACAGATACGCAGTATTTT
TRBD2 TRBJ2-7 - TRBV27 CASSQLAGGNEQYF TGTGCCAGCAGTCAACTAGCGGGAGGCAACGAGCAGTACTTC
- TRBJ2-3 - TRBV5-1 CASSLDKLIF TGCGCCAGCAGCCTGGACAAATTAATTTTT
- TRBJ1-5 once TRBV6-2/TRBV6-3 CASSLGFGTGTRRNQPQHF TGTGCCAGCAGTTTAGGGTTCGGAACAGGGACTCGCCGCAATCAGCCCCAGCATTTT
- TRBJ2-3 - TRBV19 CASSIRGVSTDTQYF TGTGCCAGTAGTATAAGGGGGGTAAGCACAGATACGCAGTATTTT
TRBD2 TRBJ2-5 - TRBV9 CASSDKTGLAGEETQYF TGTGCCAGCAGCGACAAAACGGGACTAGCGGGGGAGGAGACCCAGTACTTC
TRBD1 TRBJ1-6 - TRBV6-2/TRBV6-3 CASSSTPGQESSPLHF TGTGCCAGCAGTTCTACTCCGGGACAGGAATCGTCACCCCTCCACTTT